The 4 T cell receptor beta chains reported below all come from one sample, sequenced in a study of OX40 agonist ivuxolimab in advanced cancers. TCRdb keeps only in-frame clones here, not all; method: immunoSEQ multiplex PCR. The sample has tens of thousands of clones, approximately 90% seen once; the top ten hold 2.5% to 3%. The sequences come from CD4+ or CD8+ T cells sorted from blood, collected in a trial of the OX40 agonist ivuxolimab. These receptors all stem from an adult with an advanced solid tumor such as melanoma, head and neck, liver or kidney cancer.

V gene TRBV7-9 combines with J gene TRBJ2-7, with a weak D call TRBD2 (5 bases). Germline-derived CDR1 and CDR2 are SEHNR and FQNEAQ (reference sequence). The V end lost 2 bases, the J end lost 5 bases, and 16 bases lay between the germline ends. This CDR3 is 15 amino acids long. The chain's CDR3 is CASSLWVRGVHEQYF. The DNA of the CDR3 is TGTGCCAGCAGCTTATGGGTCCGGGGAGTCCACGAGCAGTACTTC.

This chain's CDR3 is CASSLRGAGRYEQYF. DNA of the CDR3: TGTGCCAGCAGCTTGCGGGGGGCAGGGCGCTACGAGCAGTACTTC. The chain has TRBV5-6 and TRBJ2-7; the D gene is possibly TRBD2 (7 bases). V lost 1 base, J lost 3 bases, and 14 bases lay in between. This CDR3 has 15 amino acids. Germline CDR1 and CDR2: SGHDT and YYEEEE.

The V gene is TRBV29-1, the J gene TRBJ2-5; 8 bases fit TRBD1. The junction had 9 bases not matched to a gene; V was cut back by 4 bases and J by 5 bases. The CDR3 has 14 residues. In germline, CDR1 is SQVTM, CDR2 ANQGSEA. The CDR3 sequence is CSVGMSAGGETQYF. Written as DNA, the CDR3 is TGCAGCGTTGGTATGTCGGCAGGGGGCGAGACCCAGTACTTC.

The CDR3: CASSMRGQGFGQYF. The CDR3, as DNA: TGTGCCAGCTCCATGCGGGGACAGGGGTTTGGGCAGTACTTC. This chain links TRBV7-2 with TRBJ2-7, with TRBD1 matching over 10 bases. This CDR3 region has 14 residues. Trimming cost V 8 bases and J 9 bases; bases outside gene matches: 13. The germline V gene encodes CDR1 SGHTA and CDR2 FQGNSA.